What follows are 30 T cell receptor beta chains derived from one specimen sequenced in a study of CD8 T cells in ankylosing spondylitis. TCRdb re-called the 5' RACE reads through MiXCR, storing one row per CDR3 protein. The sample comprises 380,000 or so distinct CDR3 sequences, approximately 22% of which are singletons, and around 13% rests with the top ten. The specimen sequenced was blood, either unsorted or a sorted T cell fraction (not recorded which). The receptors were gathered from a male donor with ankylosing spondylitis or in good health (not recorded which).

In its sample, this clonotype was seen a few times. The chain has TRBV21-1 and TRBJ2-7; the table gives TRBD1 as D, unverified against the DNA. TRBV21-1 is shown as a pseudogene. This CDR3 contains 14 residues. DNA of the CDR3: TGTGCCAGCAGCAAGGGGACAGGGGAATACGAGCAGTACTTC. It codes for CASSKGTGEYEQYF.

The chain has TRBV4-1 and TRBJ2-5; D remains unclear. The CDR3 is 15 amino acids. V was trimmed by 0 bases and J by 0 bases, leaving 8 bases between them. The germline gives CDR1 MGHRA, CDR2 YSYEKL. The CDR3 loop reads CASSQDPRDQETQYF. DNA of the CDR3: TGCGCCAGCAGCCAAGATCCCAGAGACCAAGAGACCCAGTACTTC.

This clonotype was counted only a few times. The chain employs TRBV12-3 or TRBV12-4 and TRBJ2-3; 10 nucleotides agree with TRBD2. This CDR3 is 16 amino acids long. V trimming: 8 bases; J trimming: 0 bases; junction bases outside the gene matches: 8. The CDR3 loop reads CASVELAGISTDTQYF. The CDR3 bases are TGTGCCAGCGTCGAACTAGCGGGGATTAGCACAGATACGCAGTATTTT.

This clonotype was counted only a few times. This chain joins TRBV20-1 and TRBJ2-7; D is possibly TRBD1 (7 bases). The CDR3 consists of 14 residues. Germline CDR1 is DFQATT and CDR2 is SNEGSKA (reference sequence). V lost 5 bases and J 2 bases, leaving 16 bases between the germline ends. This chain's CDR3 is CSAAGQNYPYEQYF. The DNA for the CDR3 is TGCAGTGCTGCGGGACAGAACTACCCCTACGAGCAGTACTTC.

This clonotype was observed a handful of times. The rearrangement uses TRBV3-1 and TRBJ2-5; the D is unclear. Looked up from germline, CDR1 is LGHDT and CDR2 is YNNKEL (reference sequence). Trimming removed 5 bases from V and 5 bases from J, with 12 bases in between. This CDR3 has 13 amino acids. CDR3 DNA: TGTGCCAGCAGCGTCGGCCACTTGGAGACCCAGTACTTC. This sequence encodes CASSVGHLETQYF.

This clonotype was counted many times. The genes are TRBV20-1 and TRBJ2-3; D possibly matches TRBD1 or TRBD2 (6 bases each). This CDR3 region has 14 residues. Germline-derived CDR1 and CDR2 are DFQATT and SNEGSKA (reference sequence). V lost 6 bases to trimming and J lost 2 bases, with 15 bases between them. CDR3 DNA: TGCAGTGCGCCTAGCGAGGGGGACACAGATACGCAGTATTTT. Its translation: CSAPSEGDTDTQYF.

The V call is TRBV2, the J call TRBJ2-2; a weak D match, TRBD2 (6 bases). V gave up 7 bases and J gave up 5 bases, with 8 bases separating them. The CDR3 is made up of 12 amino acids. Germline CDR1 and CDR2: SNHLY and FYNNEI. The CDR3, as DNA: TGTGCCAGCAACGGGGGAACCGGGGAGCTGTTTTTT. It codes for CASNGGTGELFF.

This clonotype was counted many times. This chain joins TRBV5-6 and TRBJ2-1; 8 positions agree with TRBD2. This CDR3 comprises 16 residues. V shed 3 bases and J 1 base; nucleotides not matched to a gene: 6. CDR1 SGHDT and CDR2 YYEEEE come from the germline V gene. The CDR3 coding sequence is TGTGCCAGCAGCTCCATAGCGGGGTTATCCTACAATGAGCAGTTCTTC. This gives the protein CASSSIAGLSYNEQFF.

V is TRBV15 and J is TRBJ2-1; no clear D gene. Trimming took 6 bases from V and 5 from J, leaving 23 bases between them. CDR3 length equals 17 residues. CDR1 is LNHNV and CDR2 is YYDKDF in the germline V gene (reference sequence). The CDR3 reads CATREFGPGGLNNEQFF. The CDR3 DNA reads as TGTGCCACCAGGGAATTTGGCCCCGGCGGTTTAAACAATGAGCAGTTCTTC. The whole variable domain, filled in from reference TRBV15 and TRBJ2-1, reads DAMVIQNPRYQVTQFGKPVTLSCSQTLNHNVMYWYQQKSSQAPKLLFHYYDKDFNNEADTPDNFQSRRPNTSFCFLDIRSPGLGDTAMYLCATREFGPGGLNNEQFFGPGTRLTVL.

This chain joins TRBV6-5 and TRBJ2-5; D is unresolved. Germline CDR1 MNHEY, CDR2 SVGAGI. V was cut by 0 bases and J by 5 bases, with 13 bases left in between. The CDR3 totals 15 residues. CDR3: CASSYSGIQGETQYF. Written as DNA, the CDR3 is TGTGCCAGCAGTTACTCGGGGATACAAGGGGAGACCCAGTACTTC.

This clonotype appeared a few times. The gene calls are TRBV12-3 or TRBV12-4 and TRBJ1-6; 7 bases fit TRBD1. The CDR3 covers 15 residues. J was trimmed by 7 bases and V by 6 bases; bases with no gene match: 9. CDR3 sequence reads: CASSPQGTENSPLHF. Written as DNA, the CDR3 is TGTGCCAGCAGCCCCCAAGGGACAGAGAATTCACCCCTCCACTTT.

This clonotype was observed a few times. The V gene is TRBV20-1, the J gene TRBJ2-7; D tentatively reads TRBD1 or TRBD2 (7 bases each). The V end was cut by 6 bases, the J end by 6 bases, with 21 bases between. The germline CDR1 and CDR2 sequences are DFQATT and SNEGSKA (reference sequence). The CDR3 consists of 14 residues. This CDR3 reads CSANQGGAPGEQYF. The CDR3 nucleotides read TGCAGTGCAAACCAGGGGGGGGCGCCGGGCGAGCAGTACTTC.

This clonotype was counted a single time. The CDR3 nucleotides are TGTGCCACCACGCCGGGGGGGGCCTCCTACGAGCAGTACTTC. This codes for CATTPGGASYEQYF. The chain joins TRBV27 to TRBJ2-7; 8 nucleotides match TRBD2. The CDR3 sequence is 14 residues long. Germline CDR1 and CDR2: MNHEY and SMNVEV (reference sequence). The ends lost 10 bases at V and 0 bases at J; junction bases unmatched: 8.

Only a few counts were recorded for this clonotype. The CDR3 loop reads CSSAGSGNTIYF. The CDR3 DNA follows: TGCAGTTCCGCTGGGTCTGGAAACACCATATATTTT. V gene TRBV29-1 combines with J gene TRBJ1-3; no definite D call. The germline CDR1 and CDR2 sequences are SQVTM and ANQGSEA. The length of the CDR3 is 12 residues.

The CDR3, as DNA: TGTGCCAGCACGACGGGGGGGGCATCCTACGAGCAGTACTTC. Translating it yields CASTTGGASYEQYF. This rearrangement joins TRBV12-3 or TRBV12-4 to TRBJ2-7; 8 positions match TRBD2. CDR3 size: 14 residues. The V gene end was trimmed by 7 bases and the J gene end by 1 base; junction bases not matched to a gene: 6.

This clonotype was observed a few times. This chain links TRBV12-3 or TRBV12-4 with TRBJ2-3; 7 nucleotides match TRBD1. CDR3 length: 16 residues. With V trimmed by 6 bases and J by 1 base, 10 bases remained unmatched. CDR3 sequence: CASSPDRARGTDTQYF. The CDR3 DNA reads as TGTGCCAGCAGCCCAGACAGGGCACGGGGCACAGATACGCAGTATTTT.

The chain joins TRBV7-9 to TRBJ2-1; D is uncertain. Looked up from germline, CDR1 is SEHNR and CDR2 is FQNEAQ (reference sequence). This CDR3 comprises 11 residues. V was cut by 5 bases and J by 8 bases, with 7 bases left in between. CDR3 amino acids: CASSADYEQFF. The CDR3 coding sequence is TGTGCCAGCAGCGCAGACTATGAGCAGTTCTTC.

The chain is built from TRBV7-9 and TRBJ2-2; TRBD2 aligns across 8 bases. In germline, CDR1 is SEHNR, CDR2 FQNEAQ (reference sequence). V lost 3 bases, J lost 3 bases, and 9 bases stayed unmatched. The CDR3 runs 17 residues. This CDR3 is CASSFPSGGADTGELFF. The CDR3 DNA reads TGTGCCAGCAGCTTCCCTTCCGGGGGGGCGGACACCGGGGAGCTGTTTTTT. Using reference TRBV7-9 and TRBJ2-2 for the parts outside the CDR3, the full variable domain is DTGVSQNPRHKITKRGQNVTFRCDPISEHNRLYWYRQTLGQGPEFLTYFQNEAQLEKSRLLSDRFSAERPKGSFSTLEIQRTEQGDSAMYLCASSFPSGGADTGELFFGEGSRLTVL.

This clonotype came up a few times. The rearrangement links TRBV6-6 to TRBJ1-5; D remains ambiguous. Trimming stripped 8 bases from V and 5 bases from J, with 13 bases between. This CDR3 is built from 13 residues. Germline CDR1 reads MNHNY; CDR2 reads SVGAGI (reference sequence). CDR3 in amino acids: CASGGIWDQPQHF. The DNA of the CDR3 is TGTGCCAGCGGAGGGATTTGGGATCAGCCCCAGCATTTT.

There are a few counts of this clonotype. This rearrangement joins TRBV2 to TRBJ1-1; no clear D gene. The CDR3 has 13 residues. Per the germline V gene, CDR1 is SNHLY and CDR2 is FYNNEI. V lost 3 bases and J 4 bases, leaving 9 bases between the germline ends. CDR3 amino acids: CASSDGVFTEAFF. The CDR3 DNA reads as TGTGCCAGCAGTGATGGGGTTTTCACTGAAGCTTTCTTT.

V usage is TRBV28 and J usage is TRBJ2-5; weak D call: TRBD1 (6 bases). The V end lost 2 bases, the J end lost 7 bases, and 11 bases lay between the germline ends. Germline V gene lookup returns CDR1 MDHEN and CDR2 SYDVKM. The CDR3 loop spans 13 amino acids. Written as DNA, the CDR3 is TGTGCCAGCAGTTTAGCCCTAGGGGGGACCCAGTACTTC. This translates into CASSLALGGTQYF. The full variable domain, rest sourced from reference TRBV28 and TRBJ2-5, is DVKVTQSSRYLVKRTGEKVFLECVQDMDHENMFWYRQDPGLGLRLIYFSYDVKMKEKGDIPEGYSVSREKKERFSLILESASTNQTSMYLCASSLALGGTQYFGPGTRLLVL.

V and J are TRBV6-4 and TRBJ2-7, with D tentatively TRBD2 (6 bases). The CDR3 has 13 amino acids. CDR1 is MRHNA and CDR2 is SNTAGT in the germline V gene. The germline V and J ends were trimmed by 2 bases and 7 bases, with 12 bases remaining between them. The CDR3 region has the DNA TGTGCCAGCAGTGACACGGGGACTGGGGAGCAGTACTTC. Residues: CASSDTGTGEQYF.

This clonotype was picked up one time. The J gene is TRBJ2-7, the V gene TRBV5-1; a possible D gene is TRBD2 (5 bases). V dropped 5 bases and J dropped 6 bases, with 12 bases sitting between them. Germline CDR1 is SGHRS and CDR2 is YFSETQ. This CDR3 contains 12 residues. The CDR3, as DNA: TGCGCCAGCAGGGAAGGAGGTCCCGAGCAGTACTTC. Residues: CASREGGPEQYF. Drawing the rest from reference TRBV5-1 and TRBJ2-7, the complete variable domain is KAGVTQTPRYLIKTRGQQVTLSCSPISGHRSVSWYQQTPGQGLQFLFEYFSETQRNKGNFPGRFSGRQFSNSRSEMNVSTLELGDSALYLCASREGGPEQYFGPGTRLTVT.

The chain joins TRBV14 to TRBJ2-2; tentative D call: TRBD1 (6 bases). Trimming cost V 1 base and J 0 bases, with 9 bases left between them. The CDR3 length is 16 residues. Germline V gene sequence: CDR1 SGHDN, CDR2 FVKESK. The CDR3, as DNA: TGTGCCAGCAGCCAAGGACAGGTAGCGAACACCGGGGAGCTGTTTTTT. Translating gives CASSQGQVANTGELFF. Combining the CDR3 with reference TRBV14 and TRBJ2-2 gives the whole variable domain EAGVTQFPSHSVIEKGQTVTLRCDPISGHDNLYWYRRVMGKEIKFLLHFVKESKQDESGMPNNRFLAERTGGTYSTLKVQPAELEDSGVYFCASSQGQVANTGELFFGEGSRLTVL.

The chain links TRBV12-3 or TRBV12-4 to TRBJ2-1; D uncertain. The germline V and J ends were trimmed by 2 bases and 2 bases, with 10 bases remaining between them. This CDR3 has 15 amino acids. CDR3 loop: CASSLIGRAYNEQFF. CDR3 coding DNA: TGTGCCAGCAGTTTAATAGGACGGGCCTACAATGAGCAGTTCTTC.

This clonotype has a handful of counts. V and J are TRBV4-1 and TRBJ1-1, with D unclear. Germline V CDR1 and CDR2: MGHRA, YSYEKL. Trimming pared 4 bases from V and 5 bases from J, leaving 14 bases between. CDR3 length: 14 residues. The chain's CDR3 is CASSLREDGTEAFF. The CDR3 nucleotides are TGCGCCAGCAGCCTGAGGGAAGATGGAACTGAAGCTTTCTTT.

Here the CDR3 DNA reads TGTGCCAGCGGGGGACCCTTCACAGATACGCAGTATTTT. Residues: CASGGPFTDTQYF. V and J are TRBV7-9 and TRBJ2-3; D could derive from TRBD1 or TRBD2 (5 bases each). The CDR3 has 13 amino acids. CDR1 is SEHNR and CDR2 is FQNEAQ in the germline V gene (reference sequence). Trimming removed 8 bases at V and 2 bases at J, with 11 bases between.

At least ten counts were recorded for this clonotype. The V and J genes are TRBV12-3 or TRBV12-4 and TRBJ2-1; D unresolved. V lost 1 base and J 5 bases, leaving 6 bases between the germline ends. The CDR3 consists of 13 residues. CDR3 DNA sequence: TGTGCCAGCAGTTTAGTAATGAACAATGAGCAGTTCTTC. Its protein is CASSLVMNNEQFF.

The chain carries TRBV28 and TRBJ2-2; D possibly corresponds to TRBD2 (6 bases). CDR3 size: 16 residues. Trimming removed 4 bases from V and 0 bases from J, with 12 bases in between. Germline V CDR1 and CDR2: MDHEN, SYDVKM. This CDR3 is CASSSGLRANTGELFF. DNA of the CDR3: TGTGCCAGCAGTTCGGGACTTCGCGCGAACACCGGGGAGCTGTTTTTT.

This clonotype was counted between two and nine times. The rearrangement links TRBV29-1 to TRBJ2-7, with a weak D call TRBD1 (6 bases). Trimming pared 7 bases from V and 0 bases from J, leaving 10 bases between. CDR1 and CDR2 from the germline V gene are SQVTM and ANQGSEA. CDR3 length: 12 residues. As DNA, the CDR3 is TGCAGCGCCACAGGGAACTCCTACGAGCAGTACTTC. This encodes CSATGNSYEQYF.